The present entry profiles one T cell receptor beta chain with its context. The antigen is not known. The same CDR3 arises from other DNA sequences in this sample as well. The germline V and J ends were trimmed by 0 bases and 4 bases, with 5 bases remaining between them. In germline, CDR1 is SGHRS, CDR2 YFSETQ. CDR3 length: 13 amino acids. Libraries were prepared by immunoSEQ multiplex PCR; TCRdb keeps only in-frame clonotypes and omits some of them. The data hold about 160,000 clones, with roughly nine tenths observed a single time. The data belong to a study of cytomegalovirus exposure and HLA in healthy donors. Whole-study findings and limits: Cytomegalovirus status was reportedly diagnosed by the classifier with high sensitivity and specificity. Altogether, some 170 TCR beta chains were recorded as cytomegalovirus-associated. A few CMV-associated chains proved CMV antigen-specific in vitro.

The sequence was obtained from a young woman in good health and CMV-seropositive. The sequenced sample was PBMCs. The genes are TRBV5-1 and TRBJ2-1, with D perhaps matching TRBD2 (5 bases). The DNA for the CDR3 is TGCGCCAGCAGCTTGGGACTATACAATGAGCAGTTCTTC. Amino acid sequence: CASSLGLYNEQFF.